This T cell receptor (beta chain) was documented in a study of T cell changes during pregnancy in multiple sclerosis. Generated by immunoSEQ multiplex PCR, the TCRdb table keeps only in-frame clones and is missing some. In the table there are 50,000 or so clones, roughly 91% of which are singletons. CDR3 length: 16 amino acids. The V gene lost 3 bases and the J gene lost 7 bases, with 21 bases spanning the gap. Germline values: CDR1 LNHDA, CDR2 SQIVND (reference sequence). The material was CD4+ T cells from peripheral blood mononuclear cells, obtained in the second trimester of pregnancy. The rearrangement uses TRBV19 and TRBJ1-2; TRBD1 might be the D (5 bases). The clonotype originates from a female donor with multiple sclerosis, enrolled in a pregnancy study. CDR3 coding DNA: TGTGCCAGTAGTATGGGCCGGCAAGGGGCCCCTGGTGGCTACACCTTC. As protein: CASSMGRQGAPGGYTF.